This TCR beta chain came from a study of blood T cell repertoires in COVID-19. Study context: Collection of acute and convalescent COVID-19 samples took place in the United States, Italy and Spain. T cells, B-cell-depleted T cells, or PBMCs provided the cDNA or gDNA that served as material.

The V end lost 5 bases, the J end lost 0 bases, and 4 bases lay between the germline ends. From germline, CDR1 is MGHRA and CDR2 YSYEKL. This CDR3 is 13 amino acids long. Authors' data handling: By means of reference gene primer amplification, nucleated cell counts were estimated. Some clones are missing from TCRdb's copy, which holds only in-frame ones; the method was immunoSEQ multiplex PCR. The V and J calls and clone size come from that table; D and trimming were worked out from the DNA. This sample has about 120,000 clones, with around four fifths found just once. The sequenced sample was peripheral blood. The clonotype was recovered from a human donor in a cohort sampled during active COVID-19. The V and J genes are TRBV4-1 and TRBJ1-4; D remains ambiguous. DNA for the CDR3: TGCGCCAGCAGCTCTACAACTAATGAAAAACTGTTTTTT. As protein: CASSSTTNEKLFF.